The 20 T cell receptor beta chains reported below all come from one sample, sequenced in a study of CD8+CD57+ T cells in acquired aplastic anemia. TCR beta VDJ combinations and CDR3 sequences were profiled from genomic DNA. MiXCR was run by TCRdb on the reads, yielding one entry per CDR3 protein. The profile shows tens of thousands of distinct CDR3 sequences, around 80% of them singletons. Sequencing was performed on sorted CD4+, CD8+, or CD8+CD57+ T cells (not recorded which) from PBMCs. These receptors were collected from a human donor in good health, serving as a control.

The V gene is TRBV2, the J gene TRBJ1-6, with D unclear. Trimming pared 0 bases from V and 14 bases from J, leaving 14 bases between. Germline values: CDR1 SNHLY, CDR2 FYNNEI. CDR3 length: 14 amino acids. The CDR3 loop is CASSEAGAPWALHF. Written as DNA, the CDR3 is TGTGCCAGCAGTGAAGCAGGAGCACCTTGGGCCCTCCACTTT. The full variable domain, in which reference TRBV2 and TRBJ1-6 provide the parts outside the CDR3, is EPEVTQTPSHQVTQMGQEVILRCVPISNHLYFYWYRQILGQKVEFLVSFYNNEISEKSEIFDDQFSVERPDGSNFTLKIRSTKLEDSAMYFCASSEAGAPWALHFGNGTRLTVT.

This rearrangement joins TRBV15 to TRBJ2-5; unclear D gene. The CDR3 contains 14 residues. V was clipped by 2 bases and J by 4 bases, with 11 bases between them. CDR1 is LNHNV, CDR2 YYDKDF, per germline (reference sequence). The CDR3 is CATSRLGPGETQYF. In DNA form, the CDR3 reads TGTGCCACCAGCAGATTGGGCCCCGGAGAGACCCAGTACTTC.

This chain links TRBV5-1 with TRBJ1-1; D may be TRBD1 (6 bases). In germline, CDR1 is SGHRS, CDR2 YFSETQ. Between the trimmed V and J ends, which lost 0 bases and 0 bases, there was a span of 18 bases. The CDR3 covers 18 residues. This CDR3 reads CASSLGTGRGVLNTEAFF. The CDR3 DNA sequence: TGCGCCAGCAGCTTGGGTACAGGGCGGGGGGTGCTGAACACTGAAGCTTTCTTT.

The rearrangement uses TRBV10-3 and TRBJ2-7; a weak D match, TRBD1 (5 bases). Germline values: CDR1 ENHRY, CDR2 SYGVKD. Trimming left V 6 bases short and J 5 bases short, with 11 bases between. CDR3 length: 12 amino acids. CDR3 sequence (DNA): TGTGCCATCAGGACAGAGGCCAACGAGCAGTACTTC. It is translated as CAIRTEANEQYF.

J is TRBJ2-1 and V is TRBV20-1; no definite D call. In germline, CDR1 is DFQATT, CDR2 SNEGSKA (reference sequence). This CDR3 has 13 residues. Trimming cost V 0 bases and J 8 bases, with 11 bases left between them. In DNA form, the CDR3 reads TGCAGTGCTAGAGATAGAACAGACTATGAGCAGTTCTTC. It yields the protein CSARDRTDYEQFF.

The chain links TRBV2 to TRBJ2-3; 7 nucleotides match TRBD1. The CDR3 runs 15 residues. J gave up 0 bases and V 7 bases, and 7 bases lay outside the gene matches. Germline CDR1 is SNHLY and CDR2 is FYNNEI. The CDR3 bases are TGTGCCAGCACTAGACAGGGTACTAGCACAGATACGCAGTATTTT. This translates into CASTRQGTSTDTQYF.

The chain recombines TRBV2 with TRBJ1-1; a possible D gene is TRBD1 (5 bases). Germline V gives CDR1 SNHLY, CDR2 FYNNEI. V lost 8 bases and J lost 1, with 8 bases in between. CDR3 length: 12 residues. The CDR3: CASDRQNTEAFF. The CDR3 DNA reads TGTGCCAGCGACAGACAGAACACTGAAGCTTTCTTT.

The chain links TRBV12-3 or TRBV12-4 to TRBJ2-5, with TRBD2 matching 11 bases. The CDR3 is made up of 16 amino acids. The V gene end was trimmed by 4 bases and the J gene end by 1 base; junction bases not matched to a gene: 5. For the CDR3, the DNA is TGTGCCAGCAGTTCCGGGACTAGCGGATTCCAAGAGACCCAGTACTTC. This encodes CASSSGTSGFQETQYF.

The chain is built from TRBV15 and TRBJ1-2; 10 bases agree with TRBD1. The CDR3 spans 15 residues. Looked up from germline, CDR1 is LNHNV and CDR2 is YYDKDF (reference sequence). V lost 2 bases, J lost 8 bases, and 8 bases stayed unmatched. The CDR3: CATSRPGTGVGGYTF. In nucleotides, the CDR3 is TGTGCCACCAGCAGACCCGGGACAGGGGTCGGGGGCTACACCTTC.

This chain uses TRBV6-1 with TRBJ2-6; D is ambiguous. Germline loops: CDR1 MNHNS, CDR2 SASEGT. The CDR3 runs to 15 residues. The germline V and J ends were trimmed by 4 bases and 0 bases, with 7 bases remaining between them. DNA for the CDR3: TGTGCCAGCAGTGGAGTCTCCTCTGGGGCCAACGTCCTGACTTTC. It specifies CASSGVSSGANVLTF.

The chain recombines TRBV9 with TRBJ1-5; 8 bases align to TRBD1. This CDR3 has 14 residues. The ends lost 2 bases at V and 6 bases at J; junction bases unmatched: 4. The germline V gene has CDR1 SGDLS and CDR2 YYNGEE. The CDR3, as DNA: TGTGCCAGCAGCGTTACGGACAGGGCTCAGCCCCAGCATTTT. As protein: CASSVTDRAQPQHF.

The chain employs TRBV15 and TRBJ1-2; D gene ambiguous. V was shortened by 1 base and J by 4 bases, with 10 bases between the two germline ends. The CDR3 contains 14 residues. Germline loops: CDR1 LNHNV, CDR2 YYDKDF (reference sequence). The CDR3 reads CATSRVVGTYGYTF. CDR3 nucleotides: TGTGCCACCAGCAGAGTTGTCGGAACCTATGGCTACACCTTC.

This clonotype was observed a single time. The V and J genes are TRBV7-9 and TRBJ1-5; D gene ambiguous. Trimming left V 10 bases short and J 1 base short, with 8 bases between. This CDR3 spans 12 amino acids. The germline gives CDR1 SEHNR, CDR2 FQNEAQ (reference sequence). CDR3 DNA: TGTGCCACACAAGGCAGCAATCAGCCCCAGCATTTT. Its protein product is CATQGSNQPQHF.

This clonotype was seen a handful of times. This chain joins TRBV10-3 and TRBJ2-1, with TRBD2 matching over 13 bases. This CDR3 has 16 residues. CDR1 is ENHRY and CDR2 is SYGVKD in the germline V gene. J lost 5 bases, V lost 4 bases, and 5 bases had no gene match. CDR3: CAISAGTSGVNNEQFF. The CDR3 bases are TGTGCCATCAGTGCCGGGACTAGCGGGGTAAACAATGAGCAGTTCTTC.

The chain carries TRBV10-3 and TRBJ2-7; TRBD2 agrees at 11 bases. V shed 4 bases, J shed 2 bases, and the junction held 7 bases outside the gene matches. The CDR3 runs 16 residues. Germline CDR1 and CDR2: ENHRY and SYGVKD. The DNA for the CDR3 is TGTGCCATCAGTGCCCTACTAGCGGGGGTTACCTACGAGCAGTACTTC. It codes for CAISALLAGVTYEQYF.

J is TRBJ2-5 and V is TRBV24-1, with a tentative D call TRBD2 (6 bases). The germline gives CDR1 KGHDR, CDR2 SFDVKD. This CDR3 spans 16 amino acids. V lost 1 base to trimming and J lost 5 bases, with 16 bases between them. In DNA, the CDR3 is TGTGCCACCAGTGATTTAGGAGGGCTAGCGCGGGAGACCCAGTACTTC. It codes for CATSDLGGLARETQYF.

The chain joins TRBV7-8 to TRBJ2-7; 8 positions match TRBD2. Losses at the gene ends were 5 bases for V and 4 bases for J; bases not matched to a gene: 13. The CDR3 sequence is 16 residues long. The germline V gene has CDR1 SGHVS and CDR2 FQNEAQ. The CDR3 reads CASSARTSGDTYEQYF. CDR3 in DNA: TGTGCCAGCAGCGCCCGAACTAGCGGCGATACTTACGAGCAGTACTTC.

The rearrangement joins TRBV6-5 to TRBJ1-1; maybe TRBD1 (5 bases). Between the trimmed V and J ends, which lost 7 bases and 4 bases, there was a span of 10 bases. The CDR3 is 12 residues long. The germline gives CDR1 MNHEY, CDR2 SVGAGI. The CDR3 here is CASKKGPTEAFF. In DNA form, the CDR3 reads TGTGCCAGCAAAAAGGGACCCACTGAAGCTTTCTTT.

In its sample, this clonotype was seen once. The J gene is TRBJ2-7, the V gene TRBV15, with D perhaps matching TRBD2 (6 bases). In germline, CDR1 is LNHNV, CDR2 YYDKDF (reference sequence). V lost 3 bases and J 1 base, leaving 7 bases between the germline ends. The CDR3 runs to 13 residues. CDR3 DNA sequence: TGTGCCACCAGCAGGGGGGGTTCCTACGAGCAGTACTTC. Its translation is CATSRGGSYEQYF.

CDR3 amino acids: CASTLTFSYNSPLHF. The CDR3 DNA is TGTGCCAGCACCCTGACTTTCTCCTATAATTCACCCCTCCACTTT. The chain carries TRBV5-5 and TRBJ1-6; D gene ambiguous. The germline V gene encodes CDR1 SGHKS and CDR2 YYEKEE (reference sequence). CDR3 length: 15 amino acids. The V end lost 6 bases, the J end lost 0 bases, and 10 bases lay between the germline ends.